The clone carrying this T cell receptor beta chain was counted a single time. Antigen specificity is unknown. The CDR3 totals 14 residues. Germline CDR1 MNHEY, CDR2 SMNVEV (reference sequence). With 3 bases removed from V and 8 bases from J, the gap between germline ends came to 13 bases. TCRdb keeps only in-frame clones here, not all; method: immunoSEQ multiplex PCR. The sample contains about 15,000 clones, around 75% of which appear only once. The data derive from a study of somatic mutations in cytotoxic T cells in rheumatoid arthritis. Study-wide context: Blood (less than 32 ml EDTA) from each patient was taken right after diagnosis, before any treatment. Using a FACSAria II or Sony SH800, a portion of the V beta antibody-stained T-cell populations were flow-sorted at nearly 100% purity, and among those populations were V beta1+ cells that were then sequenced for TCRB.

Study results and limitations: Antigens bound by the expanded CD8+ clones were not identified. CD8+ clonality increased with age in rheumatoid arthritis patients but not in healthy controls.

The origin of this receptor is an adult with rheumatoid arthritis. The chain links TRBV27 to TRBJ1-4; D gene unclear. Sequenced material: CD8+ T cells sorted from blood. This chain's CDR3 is CASSFSGRREKLFF. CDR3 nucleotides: TGTGCCAGCAGTTTTAGTGGCAGGCGAGAAAAACTGTTTTTT.